This section outlines one T cell receptor beta chain sequence together with its context. The sample originates from a study of PD-L1 blockade in urothelial cancer. Whole-study context: Patients started atezolizumab in the mid-2010s, 1,200 mg intravenously every 3 weeks. Male sex and bladder-origin urothelial cancer characterized about 90% of the roughly 30 patients. Patients' histories included 0 to 3 prior chemotherapy regimens.

Documented time point: peripheral blood 6 weeks after treatment start. Into every PCR, synthetic TCR analog templates were spiked. The method was immunoSEQ multiplex PCR; TCRdb's version includes in-frame clones alone and lacks a portion of them. Of 95,000 to 150,000 clones detected, about 82% appear once; the ten largest clones hold roughly 2.3%. Looked up from germline, CDR1 is LNHDA and CDR2 is SQIVND (reference sequence). CDR3 size: 17 residues. Trimming removed 0 bases from V and 4 bases from J, with 15 bases in between. The sequence was obtained from a man aged 50-60 years with urothelial cancer. The rearrangement joins TRBV19 to TRBJ2-2; tentatively, D is TRBD1 (6 bases). This specimen was PBMCs, taken around atezolizumab (anti-PD-L1) treatment. CDR3 region: CASSIEVGTPITGELFF. In DNA form, the CDR3 reads TGTGCCAGTAGTATAGAGGTAGGGACACCCATCACCGGGGAGCTGTTTTTT. The variable domain in full, completed from reference TRBV19 and TRBJ2-2, reads DGGITQSPKYLFRKEGQNVTLSCEQNLNHDAMYWYRQDPGQGLRLIYYSQIVNDFQKGDIAEGYSVSREKKESFPLTVTSAQKNPTAFYLCASSIEVGTPITGELFFGEGSRLTVL.